This record looks at one T cell receptor (beta chain) sequence and its context. This clone was counted a few times. Its antigen specificity is not known. No much larger clonotype is one base removed from it; base qualities were not supplied. The CDR3 regions of human TCRbeta chains were analyzed by immunosequencing. The paper's data handling went like this. TCRs in the repertoires were compared against a reference library of SARS-CoV-2-specific TCRs that had been generated with the MIRA antigen-specificity platform. Breadth meant the fraction of unique TCRs that were SARS-CoV-2-associated, whereas depth meant the fraction of total T cells that were SARS-CoV-2-associated. Each spike-specific TCR was assigned to its reactive spike region and to a CD4 or CD8 class using the MIRA data. Log10-transformed breadth and depth values were compared by one-way ANOVA with Sidak's multiple comparisons tests. TCRdb re-hosts the immuneACCESS table, in-frame sequences only. Its copies lack some clones; in the studies checked, an unresolved V gene accounts for under half of them, and the cause for the rest is not known. The DNA was the basis for D and trimming; V, J and clone size are from that table. The sample table shows about 140,000 clones, and over 90% are seen once. The leading ten clones occupy approximately 1.6% of the sample.

Sequences SGHTA (CDR1) and FQGTGA (CDR2) are obtained from the germline V gene. V was cut back by 5 bases and J by 5 bases, leaving a gap of 15 bases between them. From the cysteine up to the phenylalanine, the CDR3 has a length of 14 residues. The sequence is cut down to CDR3 DNA, 42 bases in frame from base 1. This entry belongs to a study of T cell responses to AZD1222 COVID-19 vaccine (dated by TCRdb to about 2021). Background for the entire study: AZD1222 recipients whose second dose came at about 4 weeks and those whose second dose came at about 12 weeks were combined into one group, since spike-specific TCR depth and breadth did not differ between the two schedules. Enrollment into the trials was organized by age into subgroups of 18-55, 56-69 and 70-plus years, and those subgroups contained roughly 160, 29 and 62 TCR-sequenced participants, respectively. A total of 230 to 250 trial participants underwent TCR sequencing, of whom 207 received two doses of AZD1222 and around 26 received two doses of the MenACWY control vaccine.

The sample's time point label, decoded: baseline before first vaccination. The vaccinee samples were drawn from two UK trials, COV001 and COV002, one of which was a single-blind randomized controlled phase 2/3 trial testing AZD1222 (ChAdOx1 nCoV-19) in healthy adults. Trial participant PBMC samples were collected at day 0 and day 28 after the second dose for TCRbeta chain sequencing. Broader findings and caveats from the paper: Only five to seven AZD1222 recipients were SARS-CoV-2 seropositive at baseline, limiting conclusions about previously exposed vaccinees. In the small 56-69-year group, the increase in depth fell short of significance, most likely because of low power. Because no day 14 peak-response samples were available, the repertoires could be characterized only after the peak T cell response. Participants were mostly white British, with more females than males. The authors suggested clonal diversity may have been underestimated. Reportedly, close to half of the unique spike-specific TCRs recognized epitopes lying outside the regions that are mutated in the B.1.351 and B.1.1.7 variants. After two AZD1222 doses, both the breadth and the depth of spike-specific TCRs were significantly higher than at day 0 and than in MenACWY recipients. CD4 TCRs associated with the vaccine covered the entire spike protein, and the dominant responses were in regions 160-218 and 743-854.

This sequence uses TRBV7-3 and TRBJ1-1, and possibly TRBD1, on 6 matching bases. The sequence came from an adult in good health. This specimen consisted of peripheral blood, obtained on day 0 of AZD1222 vaccination. The DNA is TGTGCCAGCAGCCAACAGGGCTATGGTACTGAAGCTTTCTTT. Translated, it reads CASSQQGYGTEAFF.